These T cell receptor beta chains were read from a single sample in a study of T cells in Graves' hyperthyroidism and ophthalmopathy. MiXCR, run by TCRdb on the multiplex PCR reads, gives a single entry per CDR3 protein. The table shows roughly 500,000 distinct CDR3 sequences, with around 45% occurring only once. Sequenced material: peripheral blood or thyroid tissue (not recorded which). Source of these receptors: an adult woman with Graves' disease, either hyperthyroidism or ophthalmopathy (not recorded which). CDR3s include the opening cysteine and the closing phenylalanine or tryptophan. D genes are given only for firm matches. The listing skips clone size in some rows; elsewhere it reads once, few, many or a size class.

TRBJ1-2 | TRBD1 | TRBV10-3 | few | TGTGCCATCAGTGAGTCGAAACAGGGGGCTGGTGGCTACACCTTC | CAISESKQGAGGYTF
TRBJ1-3 | NA | TRBV10-3 | once | TGTGCCATCAGACTAGCGGGGAACGAGAGTGGAAACACCATATATTTT | CAIRLAGNESGNTIYF
TRBJ1-6 | TRBD1 | TRBV15 | once | TGTGCCACCCGAGACAGGGCGTACGAGCAAAATTCACCCCTCCACTTT | CATRDRAYEQNSPLHF
TRBJ2-2 | NA | TRBV7-9 | many | TGTGCCAGCAGCGGAAGGGGGGCCCCCTGGTTTTACACCGGGGAGCTGTTTTTT | CASSGRGAPWFYTGELFF
TRBJ2-1 | NA | TRBV20-1 | NA | TGCAGTGCTAGCGGGATAGCCCTTTCTAATGAGCAGTTCTTC | CSASGIALSNEQFF
TRBJ1-1 | NA | TRBV14 | NA | TGTGCCAGCAGCCGAGGGACCTGGGAAGAAGCTTTCTTT | CASSRGTWEEAFF
TRBJ2-5 | TRBD1 | TRBV27 | many | TGTGCCAGCAGTGACAGGGGTCCAGAGACCCAGTACTTC | CASSDRGPETQYF
TRBJ1-1 | NA | TRBV25-1 | many | TGTGCCAGCAGTCAAACAGGGATAGGAGGGACTGAAGCTTTCTTT | CASSQTGIGGTEAFF
TRBJ1-2 | TRBD1 | TRBV12-3/TRBV12-4 | many | TGTGCCAGCAGTACTAGGGACAGTGCATATGGCTACACCTTC | CASSTRDSAYGYTF
TRBJ1-5 | NA | TRBV19 | many | TGTGCCAGTAGCTTCAGGGGTGATCAGCCCCAGCATTTT | CASSFRGDQPQHF
TRBJ2-1 | NA | TRBV19 | NA | TGTGCCAGTAGTATCCAGACGGGTAACGGGCACAATGAGCAGTTCTTC | CASSIQTGNGHNEQFF
TRBJ2-7 | TRBD1 | TRBV11-2 | many | TGTGCCAGCATTCCGGGACAGGGTGTATACGAGCAGTACTTC | CASIPGQGVYEQYF
TRBJ2-5 | NA | TRBV7-3 | many | TGTGCCAGCAGCGCAGCAGGGGTAGAGACCCAGTACTTC | CASSAAGVETQYF
TRBJ2-5 | NA | TRBV24-1 | many | TGTGCCACCAGTGCGGAGAACCAAGAGACCCAGTACTTC | CATSAENQETQYF
TRBJ2-7 | TRBD2 | TRBV6-6 | few | TGTGCCAGCAGTAGACGGGTAGCGGGATTAACGTCCTACGAGCAGTACTTC | CASSRRVAGLTSYEQYF
TRBJ1-1 | NA | TRBV11-2 | NA | TGTGCCAGCAGTGCGCTAAAAATGAAGACCTACACTGAAGCTTTCTTT | CASSALKMKTYTEAFF
TRBJ1-2 | NA | TRBV7-2 | NA | TGTGCCAGCAGTTTTAGAGGGGATGGCTACACCTTC | CASSFRGDGYTF
TRBJ2-5 | TRBD2 | TRBV20-1 | many | TGCAGTGCTAGAGTCCGGAGACTAGCGGGGAGCGGGGAGACCCAGTACTTC | CSARVRRLAGSGETQYF
TRBJ1-1 | NA | TRBV7-2 | many | TGTGCCAGCAGCATCGGGGGGGGCAAATTCATTGGAGCTTTCTTT | CASSIGGGKFIGAFF
TRBJ2-2 | NA | TRBV12-3/TRBV12-4 | few | TGTGCCAGCAGTTTAAGGCTAGAAGCCGGGGAGCTGTTTTTT | CASSLRLEAGELFF
TRBJ1-1 | NA | TRBV29-1 | NA | TGCAGCGTTGAGGGAACCGGACAGACGAACACTGAAGCTTTCTTT | CSVEGTGQTNTEAFF
TRBJ1-4 | NA | TRBV15 | NA | TGTGCCACCAGCAGAGATCTGAGGGGAGGGGAAAAACTGTTTTTT | CATSRDLRGGEKLFF
TRBJ1-5 | NA | TRBV24-1 | many | TGTGCCACCAGTGATTTTTATGGTGGAGAGGATAGCAATCAGCCCCAGCATTTT | CATSDFYGGEDSNQPQHF